The 17 T cell receptor beta chains reported below all come from one sample, sequenced in a study of shared clonotypes between healthy human individuals. The method was immunoSEQ multiplex PCR; TCRdb's version includes in-frame clones alone and lacks a portion of them. The table lists around 600,000 clones, roughly 98% of them singletons. Naive-designated CD8 cells lacked CD45RO, were positively enriched for CCR7, and omitted terminally differentiated effector memory CD45RA+ cells. The sample comprised naive CD8+ T cells sorted from blood. The origin of the receptors is a young man in good health.

The V call is TRBV7-2, the J call TRBJ1-1, with TRBD1 identical over 8 bases. This CDR3 has 16 residues. J gave up 3 bases and V 5 bases, and 11 bases lay outside the gene matches. CDR1 and CDR2 (germline): SGHTA, FQGNSA. In nucleotides, the CDR3 is TGTGCCAGCAGCGACAGCTACACAGGGGGTTACACTGAAGCTTTCTTT. It translates to CASSDSYTGGYTEAFF.

The chain employs TRBV19 and TRBJ2-1; 13 bases match TRBD2. Germline lookup yields CDR1 LNHDA and CDR2 SQIVND (reference sequence). The CDR3 is 15 amino acids. After removal of 10 bases from V and 1 base from J, the junction contained 4 bases not matched to a gene. DNA for the CDR3: TGTGCCACCCGGACTAGCGGGGGATCCTACAATGAGCAGTTCTTC. Protein sequence: CATRTSGGSYNEQFF. The full variable domain, in which reference TRBV19 and TRBJ2-1 provide the parts outside the CDR3, is DGGITQSPKYLFRKEGQNVTLSCEQNLNHDAMYWYRQDPGQGLRLIYYSQIVNDFQKGDIAEGYSVSREKKESFPLTVTSAQKNPTAFYLCATRTSGGSYNEQFFGPGTRLTVL.

This clone showed up just once. This chain joins TRBV4-1 and TRBJ2-7, with D unresolved. The CDR3 is made up of 14 amino acids. CDR1 is MGHRA, CDR2 YSYEKL, per germline. With 0 bases removed from V and 5 bases from J, the gap between germline ends came to 11 bases. CDR3 amino acids: CASSQEGPPNEQYF. CDR3 coding DNA: TGCGCCAGCAGCCAAGAAGGACCCCCTAACGAGCAGTACTTC.

The V gene is TRBV27, the J gene TRBJ2-7; D may match TRBD1 or TRBD2 (7 bases each). Trimming took 7 bases from V and 0 from J, leaving 13 bases between them. Germline V CDR1 and CDR2: MNHEY, SMNVEV (reference sequence). This CDR3 spans 14 amino acids. The CDR3 loop is CASTGGGPSYEQYF. The CDR3 nucleotides are TGTGCCAGCACAGGGGGAGGGCCCTCCTACGAGCAGTACTTC.

On this clone: The sample carries other DNA sequences with the same CDR3. V and J are TRBV11-2 and TRBJ2-7; D not resolved. Germline V gives CDR1 SGHAT, CDR2 FQNNGV. The CDR3 is made up of 13 amino acids. The V end lost 4 bases, the J end lost 2 bases, and 9 bases lay between the germline ends. CDR3 sequence: CASSSLAPYEQYF. The CDR3, as DNA: TGTGCCAGCAGCTCCCTGGCTCCCTACGAGCAGTACTTC.

V usage is TRBV5-8 and J usage is TRBJ2-7, with 12 nucleotides matching TRBD2. The germline CDR1 and CDR2 sequences are SGHTS and YDEGEE. The CDR3 runs 15 residues. Germline trimming cut 2 bases from V and 1 base from J; bases unmatched to any gene: 1. CDR3 sequence (DNA): TGTGCCAGCAGCTTTGGGACTAGCGGGTCCTACGAGCAGTACTTC. Its protein product is CASSFGTSGSYEQYF.

This clone has a single count. The rearrangement links TRBV2 to TRBJ2-7; 9 nucleotides match TRBD2. In germline, CDR1 is SNHLY, CDR2 FYNNEI. The CDR3 has 15 residues. J lost 1 base, V lost 7 bases, and 8 bases had no gene match. The DNA of the CDR3 is TGTGCCAGCAAATTTGTTGCGGGAGGGTCCTACGAGCAGTACTTC. This encodes CASKFVAGGSYEQYF.

V usage is TRBV7-9 and J usage is TRBJ2-7, with 7 bases fitting TRBD1. The CDR3 covers 15 residues. Germline V CDR1 and CDR2: SEHNR, FQNEAQ (reference sequence). V lost 3 bases, J lost 5 bases, and 10 bases stayed unmatched. CDR3 region: CASSLVTGPSHEQYF. Written as DNA, the CDR3 is TGTGCCAGCAGCTTGGTGACAGGGCCTTCCCACGAGCAGTACTTC.

The chain uses TRBV5-1 and TRBJ2-7, with 7 bases matching TRBD1. With V trimmed by 4 bases and J by 3 bases, 10 bases remained unmatched. The length of the CDR3 is 15 residues. Germline V gene sequence: CDR1 SGHRS, CDR2 YFSETQ. CDR3 bases: TGCGCCAGCAGCCTGGCACAGGGGATCCTCTACGAGCAGTACTTC. Translation gives CASSLAQGILYEQYF.

This rearrangement joins TRBV4-1 to TRBJ1-5, with D perhaps TRBD1 (5 bases). V was trimmed by 4 bases and J by 0 bases, leaving 13 bases between them. The CDR3 totals 16 residues. Germline CDR1 MGHRA, CDR2 YSYEKL. The CDR3 loop is CASSPRGDYSNQPQHF. CDR3 DNA sequence: TGCGCCAGCAGCCCCCGGGGGGATTATAGCAATCAGCCCCAGCATTTT.

This clone has just one count. The chain uses TRBV4-1 and TRBJ2-3, with 8 nucleotides matching TRBD1. Germline V gives CDR1 MGHRA, CDR2 YSYEKL. With 0 bases clipped from V and 5 bases from J, the junction kept 10 bases outside the gene matches. The CDR3 extends over 17 amino acids. The CDR3 reads CASSQDPSQGAQDTQYF. CDR3 in DNA: TGCGCCAGCAGCCAAGACCCCAGTCAGGGGGCACAAGATACGCAGTATTTT.

V gene TRBV7-8 combines with J gene TRBJ2-7; 10 nucleotides align to TRBD1. The V and J ends lost 3 bases and 4 bases, in that order; junction bases with no gene match: 3. The CDR3 sequence is 14 residues long. Germline CDR1 and CDR2: SGHVS and FQNEAQ. The CDR3 DNA sequence: TGTGCCAGCAGCTTCGGGACAGGGGATTACGAGCAGTACTTC. Protein sequence: CASSFGTGDYEQYF.

The chain combines TRBV27 with TRBJ2-7, with TRBD1 matching over 8 bases. With V trimmed by 6 bases and J by 6 bases, 16 bases remained unmatched. The CDR3 runs 16 residues. Germline V gene sequence: CDR1 MNHEY, CDR2 SMNVEV (reference sequence). The DNA for the CDR3 is TGTGCCAGCAGAAAACCAGGGGGCGCGCGTTTCGGCGAGCAGTACTTC. Translated, it gives CASRKPGGARFGEQYF.

This sequence joins TRBV4-3 and TRBJ2-1; D gene uncertain. The CDR3 totals 14 residues. Trimming shortened V by 1 base and J by 4 bases, and 8 bases separated the two germline ends. CDR1 LGHNA and CDR2 YSLEER come from the germline V gene. In DNA form, the CDR3 reads TGCGCCAGCAGCCAAGGCGCGGAGTACAATGAGCAGTTCTTC. Protein sequence: CASSQGAEYNEQFF.

Only one count was recorded for this clone. The chain is built from TRBV2 and TRBJ2-7; D is unclear. From germline, CDR1 is SNHLY and CDR2 FYNNEI. The CDR3 totals 15 residues. Between the trimmed V and J ends, which lost 1 base and 6 bases, there was a span of 16 bases. CDR3 amino acids: CASSEVSRAMGEQYF. As DNA, the CDR3 is TGTGCCAGCAGTGAAGTGTCACGGGCGATGGGCGAGCAGTACTTC.

The chain links TRBV6-5 to TRBJ2-7; D not resolved. The CDR3 consists of 13 residues. V lost 2 bases, J lost 4 bases, and 9 bases lay in between. Germline V gene lookup returns CDR1 MNHEY and CDR2 SVGAGI. For the CDR3, the DNA is TGTGCCAGCAGTTACGCGACCGGATACGAGCAGTACTTC. As protein: CASSYATGYEQYF.

The V gene is TRBV27, the J gene TRBJ1-1; TRBD1 is a possible D gene (6 bases). This CDR3 comprises 16 residues. V shed 1 base and J shed 7 bases, with 19 bases lying between them. Germline V CDR1 and CDR2: MNHEY, SMNVEV (reference sequence). The CDR3 coding sequence is TGTGCCAGCAGTTTATGGCCTCCTCGCAGGGGCCATGAAGCTTTCTTT. Protein product: CASSLWPPRRGHEAFF.